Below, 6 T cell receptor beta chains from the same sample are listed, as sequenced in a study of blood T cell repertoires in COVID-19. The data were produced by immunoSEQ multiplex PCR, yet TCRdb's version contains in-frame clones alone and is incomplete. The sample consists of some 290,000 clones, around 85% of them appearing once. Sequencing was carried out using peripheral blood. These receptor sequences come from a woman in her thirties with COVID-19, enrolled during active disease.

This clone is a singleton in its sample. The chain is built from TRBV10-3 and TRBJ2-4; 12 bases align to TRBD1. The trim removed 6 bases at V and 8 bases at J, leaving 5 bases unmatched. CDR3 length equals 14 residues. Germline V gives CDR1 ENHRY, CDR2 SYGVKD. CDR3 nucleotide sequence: TGTGCCATCAGCCGGGACAGGGGGCTCGACATTCAGTACTTC. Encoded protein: CAISRDRGLDIQYF.

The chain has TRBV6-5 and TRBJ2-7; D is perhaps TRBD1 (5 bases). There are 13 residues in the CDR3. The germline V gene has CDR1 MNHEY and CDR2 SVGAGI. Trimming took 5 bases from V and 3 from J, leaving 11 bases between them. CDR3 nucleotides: TGTGCCAGCAGTACGCCCGACAGCTACGAGCAGTACTTC. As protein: CASSTPDSYEQYF.

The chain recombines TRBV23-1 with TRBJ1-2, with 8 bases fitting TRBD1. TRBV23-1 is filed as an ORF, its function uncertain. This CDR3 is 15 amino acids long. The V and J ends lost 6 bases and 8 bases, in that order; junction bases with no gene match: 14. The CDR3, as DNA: TGCGCCAGCAGCCCACAGGACAGGGAATTCCTCGGCTACACCTTC. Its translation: CASSPQDREFLGYTF.

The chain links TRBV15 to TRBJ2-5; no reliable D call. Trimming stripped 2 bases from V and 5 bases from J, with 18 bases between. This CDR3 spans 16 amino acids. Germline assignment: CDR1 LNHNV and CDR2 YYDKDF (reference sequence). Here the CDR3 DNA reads TGTGCCACCAGCAGATCCCGGGTCCTTGGAAGGGAGACCCAGTACTTC. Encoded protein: CATSRSRVLGRETQYF.

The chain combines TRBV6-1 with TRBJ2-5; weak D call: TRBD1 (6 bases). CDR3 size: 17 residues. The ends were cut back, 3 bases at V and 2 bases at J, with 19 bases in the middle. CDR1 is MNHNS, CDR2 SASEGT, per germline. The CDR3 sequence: CASSEPVYGGGQETQYF. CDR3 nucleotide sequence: TGTGCCAGCAGTGAGCCCGTTTATGGGGGCGGACAAGAGACCCAGTACTTC.

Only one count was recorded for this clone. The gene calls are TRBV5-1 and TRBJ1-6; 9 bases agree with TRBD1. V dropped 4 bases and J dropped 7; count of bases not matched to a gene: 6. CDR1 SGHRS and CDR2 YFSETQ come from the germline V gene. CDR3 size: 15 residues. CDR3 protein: CASSQQGQGNSPLHF. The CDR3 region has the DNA TGCGCCAGCAGCCAACAGGGACAGGGAAATTCACCCCTCCACTTT. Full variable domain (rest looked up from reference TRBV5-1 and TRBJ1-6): KAGVTQTPRYLIKTRGQQVTLSCSPISGHRSVSWYQQTPGQGLQFLFEYFSETQRNKGNFPGRFSGRQFSNSRSEMNVSTLELGDSALYLCASSQQGQGNSPLHFGNGTRLTVT.